This T cell receptor (beta chain) was found in a study of Ad26.COV2.S vaccination and SARS-CoV-2 variants. The CDR3 is 13 amino acids. V lost 6 bases and J lost 0, with 6 bases in between. Treatment in this sample: about 20 received Ad26.COV2.S at low or high dose, single or two shots; 5 received placebo; per-sample allocation not given. The samples were gathered on day 63 after the first injection of vaccine or placebo. An Ad26 vector carrying the Wuhan-strain SARS-CoV-2 spike served as the vaccine. This table comes from immunoSEQ multiplex PCR, and its TCRdb copy is limited to in-frame clones, with some not included. The top ten hold 4.3% of the sample, which has fewer than 500,000 clones, 90% seen once. Study-wide results and limits: Substantial post-vaccination breadth of spike-specific CD8+ and CD4+ T cell responses was reported. With respect to non-spike TCR breadth, vaccine and placebo recipients were similar. Spike-specific TCR breadth was greater in vaccine than placebo recipients.

Turning to this clone: The target antigen is unknown.

The J gene is TRBJ1-5, the V gene TRBV12-3 or TRBV12-4; D is undetermined. This sequence originates from a person between 18 and 59 years old who received the Ad26.COV2.S COVID-19 vaccine or a placebo. The sample here was peripheral blood, taken in a trial of Ad26.COV2.S vaccine versus placebo. DNA of the CDR3: TGTGCCAGCAGGGCGACTAGCAATCAGCCCCAGCATTTT. Translated: CASRATSNQPQHF.